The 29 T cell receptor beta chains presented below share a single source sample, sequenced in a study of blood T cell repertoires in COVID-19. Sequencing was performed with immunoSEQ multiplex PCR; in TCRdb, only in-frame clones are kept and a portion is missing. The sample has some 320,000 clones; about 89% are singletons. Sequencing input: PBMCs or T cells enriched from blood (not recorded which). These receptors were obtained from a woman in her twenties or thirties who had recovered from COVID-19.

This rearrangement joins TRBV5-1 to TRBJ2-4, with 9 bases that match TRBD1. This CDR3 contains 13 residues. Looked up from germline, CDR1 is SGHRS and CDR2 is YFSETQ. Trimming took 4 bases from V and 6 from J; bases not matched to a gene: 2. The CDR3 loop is CASSPTGGNIQYF. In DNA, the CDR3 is TGCGCCAGCAGCCCGACAGGGGGAAACATTCAGTACTTC.

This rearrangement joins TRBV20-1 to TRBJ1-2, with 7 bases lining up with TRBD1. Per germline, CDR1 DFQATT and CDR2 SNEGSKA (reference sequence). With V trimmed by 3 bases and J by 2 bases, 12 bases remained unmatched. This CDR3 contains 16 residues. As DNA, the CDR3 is TGCAGTGCTAGTGGGGGGACAGCACGACAAAACTATGGCTACACCTTC. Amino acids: CSASGGTARQNYGYTF.

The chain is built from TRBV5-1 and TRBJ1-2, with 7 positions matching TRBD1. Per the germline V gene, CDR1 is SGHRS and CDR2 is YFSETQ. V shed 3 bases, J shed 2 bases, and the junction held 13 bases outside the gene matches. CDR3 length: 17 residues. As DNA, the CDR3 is TGCGCCAGCAGCTCCACCCCTAGGACAGGACCGAACTATGGCTACACCTTC. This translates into CASSSTPRTGPNYGYTF. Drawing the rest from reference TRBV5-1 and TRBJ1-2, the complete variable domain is KAGVTQTPRYLIKTRGQQVTLSCSPISGHRSVSWYQQTPGQGLQFLFEYFSETQRNKGNFPGRFSGRQFSNSRSEMNVSTLELGDSALYLCASSSTPRTGPNYGYTFGSGTRLTVV.

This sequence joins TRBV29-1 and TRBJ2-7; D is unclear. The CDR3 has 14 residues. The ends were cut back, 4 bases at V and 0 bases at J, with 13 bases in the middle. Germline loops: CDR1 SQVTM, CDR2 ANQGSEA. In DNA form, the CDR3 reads TGCAGCGTTGCGTCAGGCTTAAGCTCCTACGAGCAGTACTTC. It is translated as CSVASGLSSYEQYF.

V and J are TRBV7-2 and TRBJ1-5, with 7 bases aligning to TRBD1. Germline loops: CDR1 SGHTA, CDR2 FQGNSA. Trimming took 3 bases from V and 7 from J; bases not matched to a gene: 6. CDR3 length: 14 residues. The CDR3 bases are TGTGCCAGCAGCTTCGACAGGGTTGAGCAGCCCCAGCATTTT. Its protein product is CASSFDRVEQPQHF.

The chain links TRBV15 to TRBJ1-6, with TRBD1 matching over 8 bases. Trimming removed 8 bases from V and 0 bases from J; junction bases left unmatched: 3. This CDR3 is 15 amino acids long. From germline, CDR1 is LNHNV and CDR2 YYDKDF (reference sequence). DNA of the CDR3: TGTGCCACCCCGGACAGGGTCTCCTATAATTCACCCCTCCACTTT. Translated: CATPDRVSYNSPLHF.

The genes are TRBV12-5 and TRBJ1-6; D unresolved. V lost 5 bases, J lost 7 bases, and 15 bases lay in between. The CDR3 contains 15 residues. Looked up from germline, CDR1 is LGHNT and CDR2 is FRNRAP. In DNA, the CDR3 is TGTGCTAGTGGTCCTGACACCGGCGGGAATTCACCCCTCCACTTT. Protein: CASGPDTGGNSPLHF.

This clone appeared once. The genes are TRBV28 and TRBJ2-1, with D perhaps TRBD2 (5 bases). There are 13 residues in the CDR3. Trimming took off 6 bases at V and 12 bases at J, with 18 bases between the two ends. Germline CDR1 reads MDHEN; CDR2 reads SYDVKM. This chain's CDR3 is CASSPLVASGQFF. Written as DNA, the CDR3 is TGTGCCAGCAGCCCACTAGTAGCCTCTGGGCAGTTCTTC.

CDR3 DNA sequence: TGTGCGGCCGGGGACAGTAACTTGCAACGGCAGTACTTC. Translated: CAAGDSNLQRQYF. This chain uses TRBV19 with TRBJ2-7; 7 bases match TRBD1. The CDR3 totals 13 residues. Germline loops: CDR1 LNHDA, CDR2 SQIVND (reference sequence).

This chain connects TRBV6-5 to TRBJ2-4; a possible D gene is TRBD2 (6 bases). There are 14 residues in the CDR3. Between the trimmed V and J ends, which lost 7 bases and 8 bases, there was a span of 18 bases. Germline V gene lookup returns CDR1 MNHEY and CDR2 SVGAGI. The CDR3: CASMYGSAGHIQYF. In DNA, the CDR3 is TGTGCCAGCATGTACGGTAGCGCGGGGCACATTCAGTACTTC.

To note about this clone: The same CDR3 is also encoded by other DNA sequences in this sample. CDR3 sequence: CASSIRGAGTEAFF. The CDR3 DNA follows: TGTGCCAGTAGTATCCGGGGAGCCGGCACTGAAGCTTTCTTT. This chain connects TRBV19 to TRBJ1-1; D remains unclear. Deletions cut 3 bases from V and 4 bases from J, with 12 bases between. CDR3 length: 14 residues. Germline lookup yields CDR1 LNHDA and CDR2 SQIVND (reference sequence). Full variable domain (remainder filled in from reference TRBV19 and TRBJ1-1): DGGITQSPKYLFRKEGQNVTLSCEQNLNHDAMYWYRQDPGQGLRLIYYSQIVNDFQKGDIAEGYSVSREKKESFPLTVTSAQKNPTAFYLCASSIRGAGTEAFFGQGTRLTVV.

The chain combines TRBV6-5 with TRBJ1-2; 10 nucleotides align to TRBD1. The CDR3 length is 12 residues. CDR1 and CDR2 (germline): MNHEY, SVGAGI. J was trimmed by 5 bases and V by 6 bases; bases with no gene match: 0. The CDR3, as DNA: TGTGCCAGCAGGGGACAGGGGTATGGCTACACCTTC. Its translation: CASRGQGYGYTF.

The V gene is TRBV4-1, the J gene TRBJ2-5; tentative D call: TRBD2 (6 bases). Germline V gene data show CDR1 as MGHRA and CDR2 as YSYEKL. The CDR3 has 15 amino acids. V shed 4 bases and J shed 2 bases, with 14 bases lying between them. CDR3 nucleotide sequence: TGCGCCAGCAGCCTCGGAGGGGCTACTCAAGAGACCCAGTACTTC. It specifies CASSLGGATQETQYF.

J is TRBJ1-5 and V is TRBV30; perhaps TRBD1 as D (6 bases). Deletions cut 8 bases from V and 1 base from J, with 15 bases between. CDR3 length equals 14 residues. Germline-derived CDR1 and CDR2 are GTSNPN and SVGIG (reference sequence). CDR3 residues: CAAGRGLSNQPQHF. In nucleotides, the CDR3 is TGTGCCGCAGGCAGGGGACTAAGCAATCAGCCCCAGCATTTT.

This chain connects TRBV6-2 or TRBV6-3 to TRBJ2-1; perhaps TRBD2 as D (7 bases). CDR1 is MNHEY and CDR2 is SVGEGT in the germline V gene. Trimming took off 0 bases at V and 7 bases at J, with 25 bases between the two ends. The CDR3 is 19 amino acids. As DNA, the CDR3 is TGTGCCAGCAGTTACTCGATAGGGAGGGGACATCCCATGGGGAATGAGCAGTTCTTC. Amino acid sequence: CASSYSIGRGHPMGNEQFF.

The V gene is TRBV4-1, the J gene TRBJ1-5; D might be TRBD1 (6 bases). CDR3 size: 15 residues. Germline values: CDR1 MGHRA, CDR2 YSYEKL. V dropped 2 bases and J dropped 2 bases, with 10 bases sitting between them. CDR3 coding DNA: TGCGCCAGCAGCCAACAGGGGAGAGGCAATCAGCCCCAGCATTTT. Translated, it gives CASSQQGRGNQPQHF.

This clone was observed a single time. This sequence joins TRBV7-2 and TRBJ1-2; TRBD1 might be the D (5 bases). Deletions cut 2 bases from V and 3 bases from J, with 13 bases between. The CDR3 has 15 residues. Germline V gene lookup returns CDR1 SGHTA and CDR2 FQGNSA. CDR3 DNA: TGTGCCAGCAGCTTATCGGCAGGGAGGTACTATGGCTACACCTTC. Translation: CASSLSAGRYYGYTF. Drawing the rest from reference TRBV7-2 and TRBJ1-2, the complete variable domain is GAGVSQSPSNKVTEKGKDVELRCDPISGHTALYWYRQSLGQGLEFLIYFQGNSAPDKSGLPSDRFSAERTGGSVSTLTIQRTQQEDSAVYLCASSLSAGRYYGYTFGSGTRLTVV.

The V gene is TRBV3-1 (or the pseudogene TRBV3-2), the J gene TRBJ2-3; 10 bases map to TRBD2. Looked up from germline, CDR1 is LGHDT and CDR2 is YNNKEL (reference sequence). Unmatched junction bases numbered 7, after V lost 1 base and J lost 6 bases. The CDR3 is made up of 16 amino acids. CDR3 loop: CASSQAAGGWVDTQYF. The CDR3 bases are TGTGCCAGCAGCCAAGCAGCGGGGGGGTGGGTGGATACGCAGTATTTT.

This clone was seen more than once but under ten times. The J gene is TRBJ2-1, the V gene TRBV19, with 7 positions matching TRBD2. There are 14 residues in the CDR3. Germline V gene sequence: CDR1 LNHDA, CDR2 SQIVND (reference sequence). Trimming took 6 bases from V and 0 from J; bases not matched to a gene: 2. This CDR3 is CASSRTSSYNEQFF. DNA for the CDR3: TGTGCCAGTAGCAGGACTAGCTCCTACAATGAGCAGTTCTTC.

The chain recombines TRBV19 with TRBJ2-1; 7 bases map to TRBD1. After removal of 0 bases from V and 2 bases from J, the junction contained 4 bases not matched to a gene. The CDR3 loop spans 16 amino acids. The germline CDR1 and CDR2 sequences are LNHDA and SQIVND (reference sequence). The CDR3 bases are TGTGCCAGTAGTATAGAGATAGGGACAGCCTACAATGAGCAGTTCTTC. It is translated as CASSIEIGTAYNEQFF.

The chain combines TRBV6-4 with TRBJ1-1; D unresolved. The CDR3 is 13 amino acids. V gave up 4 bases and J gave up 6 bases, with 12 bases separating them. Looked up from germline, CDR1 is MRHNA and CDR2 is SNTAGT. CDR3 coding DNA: TGTGCCAGCAGTGTTGACCTGGGCGCTGAAGCTTTCTTT. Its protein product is CASSVDLGAEAFF.

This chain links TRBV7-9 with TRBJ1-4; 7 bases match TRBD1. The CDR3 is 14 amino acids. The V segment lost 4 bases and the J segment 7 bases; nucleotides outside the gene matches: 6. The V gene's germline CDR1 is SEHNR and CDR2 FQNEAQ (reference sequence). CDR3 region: CASSSTGTTEKLFF. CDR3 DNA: TGTGCCAGCAGCTCGACAGGGACCACTGAAAAACTGTTTTTT. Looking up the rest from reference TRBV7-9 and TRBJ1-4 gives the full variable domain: DTGVSQNPRHKITKRGQNVTFRCDPISEHNRLYWYRQTLGQGPEFLTYFQNEAQLEKSRLLSDRFSAERPKGSFSTLEIQRTEQGDSAMYLCASSSTGTTEKLFFGSGTQLSVL.

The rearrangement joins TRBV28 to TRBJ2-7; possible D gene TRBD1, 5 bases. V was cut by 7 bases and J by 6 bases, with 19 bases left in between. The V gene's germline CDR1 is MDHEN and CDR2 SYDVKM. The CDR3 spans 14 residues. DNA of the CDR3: TGTGCCAGCACCGCTTACCGCCAGGGCGGCGAGCAGTACTTC. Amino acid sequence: CASTAYRQGGEQYF.

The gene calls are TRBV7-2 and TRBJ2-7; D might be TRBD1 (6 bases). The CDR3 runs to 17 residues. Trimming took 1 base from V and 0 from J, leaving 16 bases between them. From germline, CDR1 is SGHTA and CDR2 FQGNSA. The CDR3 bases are TGTGCCAGCAGCTTAGTAATCACAGGGTCCCCCTCCTACGAGCAGTACTTC. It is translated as CASSLVITGSPSYEQYF.

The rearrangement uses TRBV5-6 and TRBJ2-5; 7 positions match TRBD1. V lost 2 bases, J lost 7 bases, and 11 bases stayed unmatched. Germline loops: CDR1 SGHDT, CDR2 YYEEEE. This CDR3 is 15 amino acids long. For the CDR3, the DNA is TGTGCCAGCAGCTTACCGGGACAGTCTAGGGGGACCCAGTACTTC. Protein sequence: CASSLPGQSRGTQYF. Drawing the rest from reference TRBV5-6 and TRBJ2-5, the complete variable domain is DAGVTQSPTHLIKTRGQQVTLRCSPKSGHDTVSWYQQALGQGPQFIFQYYEEEERQRGNFPDRFSGHQFPNYSSELNVNALLLGDSALYLCASSLPGQSRGTQYFGPGTRLLVL.

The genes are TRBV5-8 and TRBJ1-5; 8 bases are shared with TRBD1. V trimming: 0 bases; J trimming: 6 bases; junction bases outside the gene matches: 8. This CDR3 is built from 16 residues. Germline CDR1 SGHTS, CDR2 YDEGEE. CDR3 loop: CASSLGQGARSQPQHF. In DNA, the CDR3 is TGTGCCAGCAGCTTGGGCCAGGGGGCGAGAAGTCAGCCCCAGCATTTT.

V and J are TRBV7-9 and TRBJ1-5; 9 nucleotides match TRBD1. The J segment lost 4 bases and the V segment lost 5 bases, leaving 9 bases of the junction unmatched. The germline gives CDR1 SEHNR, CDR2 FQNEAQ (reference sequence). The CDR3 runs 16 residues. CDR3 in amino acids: CASSLGQGTSNQPQHF. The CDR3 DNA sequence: TGTGCCAGCAGCCTTGGACAGGGGACGAGTAATCAGCCCCAGCATTTT. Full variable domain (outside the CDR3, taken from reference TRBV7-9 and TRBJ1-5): DTGVSQNPRHKITKRGQNVTFRCDPISEHNRLYWYRQTLGQGPEFLTYFQNEAQLEKSRLLSDRFSAERPKGSFSTLEIQRTEQGDSAMYLCASSLGQGTSNQPQHFGDGTRLSIL.

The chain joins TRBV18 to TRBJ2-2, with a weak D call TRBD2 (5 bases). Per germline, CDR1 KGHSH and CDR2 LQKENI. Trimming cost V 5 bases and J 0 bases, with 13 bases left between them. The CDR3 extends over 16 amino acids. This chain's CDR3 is CASSTTRATNTGELFF. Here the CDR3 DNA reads TGTGCCAGCTCAACGACGAGGGCCACGAACACCGGGGAGCTGTTTTTT.

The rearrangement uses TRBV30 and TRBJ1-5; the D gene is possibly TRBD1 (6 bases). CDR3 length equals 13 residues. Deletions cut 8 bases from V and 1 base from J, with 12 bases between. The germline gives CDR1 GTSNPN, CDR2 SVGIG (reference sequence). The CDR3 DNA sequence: TGTGCCCTGCAGGGGCCCAGCAATCAGCCCCAGCATTTT. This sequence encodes CALQGPSNQPQHF.